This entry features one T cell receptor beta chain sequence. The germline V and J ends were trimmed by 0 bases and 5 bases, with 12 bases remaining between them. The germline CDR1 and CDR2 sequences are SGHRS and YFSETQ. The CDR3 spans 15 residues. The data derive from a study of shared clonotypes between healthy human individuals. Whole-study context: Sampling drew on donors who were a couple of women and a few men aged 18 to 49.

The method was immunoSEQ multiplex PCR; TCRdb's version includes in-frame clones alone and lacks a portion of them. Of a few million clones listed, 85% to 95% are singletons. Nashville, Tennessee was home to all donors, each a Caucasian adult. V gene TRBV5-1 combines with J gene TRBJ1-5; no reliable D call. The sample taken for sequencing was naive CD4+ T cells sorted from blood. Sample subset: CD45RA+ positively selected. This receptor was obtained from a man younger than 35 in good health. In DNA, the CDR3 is TGCGCCAGCAGCTTGGGATCCCGGGGTGATCAGCCCCAGCATTTT. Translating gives CASSLGSRGDQPQHF.